What follows is one TCR beta chain and its context. This sample is part of a study of identical twins. TCRdb analysed the 5' RACE reads with MiXCR anew, one entry per CDR3 protein. The repertoire consists of 1.5 million to 2 million distinct CDR3 sequences, with around 29% occurring once and the leading ten covering roughly 0.3%. CDR1 MNHNS and CDR2 SASEGT come from the germline V gene. Trimming cost V 0 bases and J 3 bases, with 12 bases left between them. The CDR3 has 15 amino acids. The V gene is TRBV6-1, the J gene TRBJ2-7; weak D call: TRBD1 (6 bases). The sequenced sample was cord blood. The clonotype was recovered from a newborn girl in good health. The CDR3 nucleotides read TGTGCCAGCAGTGAAGCAGTACAGGGATACTACGAGCAGTACTTC. Translating gives CASSEAVQGYYEQYF.